This TCR beta chain came from a study of low-dose radiotherapy and immunotherapy resistance in tumors. TRAV and TRBV primers primed cDNA for both TCRalpha and TCRbeta. For amplifying TCRs, the PCR ran for approximately 18 cycles with Phusion, which was used together with a constant-region primer and the adapter on the V primers. MiXCR was run by TCRdb on the reads, yielding one entry per CDR3 protein. The profile shows roughly 54,000 distinct CDR3 sequences, approximately 25% of them singletons. Stated time point: before trial treatment. Every donor's regimen consisted of nivolumab, ipilimumab, aspirin, low-dose cyclophosphamide and low-dose radiotherapy. CDR1 and CDR2 (germline): DFQATT, SNEGSKA (reference sequence). Trimming removed 4 bases at V and 0 bases at J, with 19 bases between. This CDR3 has 16 amino acids.

The TCR sequence derives from a male donor with prostate cancer. Material: PBMCs, obtained before treatment. The genes are TRBV20-1 and TRBJ2-7, with D possibly being TRBD2 (5 bases). The CDR3 DNA reads TGCAGTGCTATGGGTATGGATAGCGAGAACTCCTACGAGCAGTACTTC. Its protein product is CSAMGMDSENSYEQYF.